This TCR beta chain stems from a study of blood T cells in healthy people across ages. Then a second PCR, running roughly 7 to 11 cycles, was carried out with a sample-barcoded 5' primer and a J-beta primer mix. Using its own MiXCR run on the 5' RACE reads, TCRdb lists one record per CDR3 protein. The table records about 1.5 million distinct CDR3 sequences, about 43% of them present only once. Each donor had roughly 10 milliliters of peripheral blood drawn. The germline V and J ends were trimmed by 2 bases and 3 bases, with 6 bases remaining between them. The germline CDR1 and CDR2 sequences are KGHSH and LQKENI. This CDR3 spans 13 amino acids.

The sequence was collected from a woman younger than 30 in good health. Specimen: blood. V is TRBV18 and J is TRBJ2-3; D not resolved. In DNA, the CDR3 is TGTGCCAGCTCACCAGAGCAAACAGATACGCAGTATTTT. Protein sequence: CASSPEQTDTQYF.